This note documents a single T cell receptor beta chain sequence. Its antigen is currently unknown. A read error may account for a junction end that differs from germline. A second PCR of 7 to 11 cycles used a sample-barcoded 5' primer and a J-beta primer mix. TCRdb reprocessed the 5' RACE reads via MiXCR and lists one record per CDR3 protein. The sample consists of about 970,000 distinct CDR3 sequences, roughly 51% of them appearing once. This entry comes from a study of blood T cells in healthy people across ages. Findings and caveats of the study: Researchers report that TCR beta diversity correlated strongly with naive T cell percentage.

The CDR3 has 15 residues. Germline V gives CDR1 MNHEY, CDR2 SMNVEV (reference sequence). Donors ranged from roughly 6 to 100 years old and were healthy Caucasians in Russia. Every donor contributed 8 to 10 milliliters of peripheral blood by blood draw. The sequenced sample was blood. This sequence joins TRBV27 and TRBJ2-3, with 8 bases matching TRBD2. The receptor was derived from a woman in her sixties in good health. CDR3 in DNA: TGTGCCAGCAGGACCTTAGCGGGAAGCAAAGATACGCAGTATTTT. Protein: CASRTLAGSKDTQYF.